Listed below are T cell receptor beta chains from one sample, sequenced in a study of graft-versus-host responses after intestinal transplantation. TCRdb's copy holds only in-frame clones and misses some; the assay was immunoSEQ multiplex PCR. Of over 80,000 clones listed, approximately 90% were seen once; the top ten hold roughly 0.4%. Antigens of these TCRs are unknown. Specimen: unstimulated CD8+ T cells sorted from spleen or lymph node cells, collected before transplant. The receptors shown here come from a human donor who was the organ donor for an intestinal transplant. Both conserved end residues are part of each CDR3. D genes are given only for firm matches. Rows give clone size only sometimes, using once, few, many, or a class for an expanded clone.

d_call,clone_size,v_call,j_call,cdr3_aa,cdr3_nt
-,few,TRBV7-2,TRBJ1-1,CASSPRISTPNTEAFF,TGTGCCAGCAGCCCCCGCATATCGACACCTAACACTGAAGCTTTCTTT
-,-,TRBV19,TRBJ2-5,CASSIGTAGTQYF,TGTGCCAGTAGTATCGGGACAGCGGGGACCCAGTACTTC
-,-,TRBV9,TRBJ2-2,CASSVGSTGELFF,TGTGCCAGCAGCGTAGGTAGCACCGGGGAGCTGTTTTTT
TRBD1,-,TRBV7-6,TRBJ2-7,CASSLTGGVEQYF,TGTGCCAGCAGCTTGACAGGGGGCGTCGAGCAGTACTTC
-,-,TRBV6-5,TRBJ1-2,CASSYTGPYGYTF,TGTGCCAGCAGTTACACAGGGCCCTATGGCTACACCTTC
TRBD2,-,TRBV28,TRBJ2-1,CASSYRGSGGIYNEQFF,TGTGCCAGCAGTTATCGAGGTAGCGGGGGGATCTACAATGAGCAGTTCTTC
TRBD1,once,TRBV5-1,TRBJ2-7,CASSLGDSRYEQYF,TGCGCCAGCAGCTTAGGGGACAGTCGCTACGAGCAGTACTTC
TRBD1,-,TRBV13,TRBJ2-3,CASREMTGRSDTQYF,TGTGCCAGCAGAGAAATGACAGGGCGAAGCGATACGCAGTATTTT
-,-,TRBV27,TRBJ1-1,CASSMWTAPNTEAFF,TGTGCCAGCAGTATGTGGACAGCTCCGAACACTGAAGCTTTCTTT
TRBD1,-,TRBV6-4,TRBJ1-6,CASSRDFTGVSPLHF,TGTGCCAGCAGTCGGGACTTTACAGGGGTATCACCCCTCCACTTT
-,-,TRBV19,TRBJ2-5,CASSPVAEETQYF,TGTGCCAGTAGTCCCGTAGCGGAAGAGACCCAGTACTTC
TRBD2,-,TRBV18,TRBJ2-3,CASSPGLAGTDTQYF,TGTGCCAGCTCACCCGGACTAGCGGGAACAGATACGCAGTATTTT
TRBD1,-,TRBV7-9,TRBJ1-2,CASSSTYRGRGADNYGYTF,TGTGCCAGCAGCTCGACCTACAGGGGGCGAGGTGCGGATAACTATGGCTACACCTTC
-,few,TRBV7-9,TRBJ2-7,CASSFRQTYEQYF,TGTGCCAGCAGCTTTCGACAGACCTACGAGCAGTACTTC
TRBD1,-,TRBV15,TRBJ1-2,CATSRDRSAPYGYTF,TGTGCCACCAGCAGGGACAGGAGTGCTCCCTATGGCTACACCTTC
TRBD1,-,TRBV6-5,TRBJ1-6,CASSYSAGGERSPLHF,TGTGCCAGCAGTTACTCGGCAGGGGGCGAGAGGTCACCCCTCCACTTT
-,-,TRBV4-1,TRBJ1-5,CASSQEGAVLGNQPQHF,TGCGCCAGCAGCCAAGAAGGGGCAGTTTTGGGCAATCAGCCCCAGCATTTT
TRBD1,-,TRBV19,TRBJ2-7,CASRTAGTGAYEQYF,TGTGCCAGTAGAACGGCCGGGACAGGGGCCTACGAGCAGTACTTC
TRBD2,-,TRBV19,TRBJ2-1,CASSSASGFYNEQFF,TGTGCCAGTAGTTCGGCTAGCGGATTTTACAATGAGCAGTTCTTC
-,-,TRBV2,TRBJ1-2,CASLGRNYGYTF,TGTGCCAGCCTGGGGAGGAACTATGGCTACACCTTC
TRBD1,-,TRBV2,TRBJ1-5,CASSVPSDRVADSNQPQHF,TGTGCCAGCAGTGTCCCCTCGGACAGGGTGGCGGATAGCAATCAGCCCCAGCATTTT
-,-,TRBV7-9,TRBJ2-5,CASSLGLQEETQYF,TGTGCCAGCAGCTTAGGGTTGCAGGAAGAGACCCAGTACTTC
TRBD1,-,TRBV7-2,TRBJ1-1,CASSFRQGPYLNTEAFF,TGTGCCAGCAGCTTTCGACAGGGTCCTTACTTGAACACTGAAGCTTTCTTT
-,-,TRBV7-2,TRBJ2-3,CASSLVPEDTQYF,TGTGCCAGCAGCTTAGTGCCAGAAGATACGCAGTATTTT
TRBD2,once,TRBV10-3,TRBJ2-5,CAAGTWTSGGRETQYF,TGTGCCGCGGGGACTTGGACTAGCGGGGGCCGTGAGACCCAGTACTTC
-,-,TRBV5-1,TRBJ2-3,CASRAGPSTDTQYF,TGCGCCAGCAGGGCGGGACCTAGCACAGATACGCAGTATTTT
-,-,TRBV14,TRBJ1-4,CASSQDPGDGEKLFF,TGTGCCAGCAGCCAAGATCCCGGGGATGGAGAAAAACTGTTTTTT
TRBD2,-,TRBV7-6,TRBJ2-1,CASSFSGGSYNEQFF,TGTGCCAGCAGCTTTTCGGGAGGCTCCTACAATGAGCAGTTCTTC
-,-,TRBV7-9,TRBJ1-1,CASSLIVGGEQAFF,TGTGCCAGCAGCTTAATAGTGGGGGGGGAGCAAGCTTTCTTT
-,-,TRBV5-5,TRBJ1-5,CASSPEGRVHYSNQPQHF,TGTGCCAGCAGCCCGGAGGGCAGGGTTCATTATAGCAATCAGCCCCAGCATTTT
-,-,TRBV6-1,TRBJ1-5,CASSEARFPNQPQHF,TGTGCCAGCAGTGAAGCGAGGTTCCCAAATCAGCCCCAGCATTTT
TRBD1,-,TRBV9,TRBJ1-5,CASSGAGGAGQPQHF,TGTGCCAGCAGCGGAGCAGGGGGCGCGGGCCAGCCCCAGCATTTT
TRBD1,-,TRBV29-1,TRBJ2-7,CSVIAGDRTYEQYF,TGCAGCGTGATCGCTGGGGACAGAACCTACGAGCAGTACTTC
-,-,TRBV4-1,TRBJ2-1,CASSPRALGILQFF,TGCGCCAGCAGCCCCCGAGCCCTAGGCATATTGCAGTTCTTC
TRBD2,-,TRBV5-1,TRBJ2-1,CASSLAGLAGYNEQFF,TGCGCCAGCAGCTTGGCCGGTCTAGCGGGATACAATGAGCAGTTCTTC
-,-,TRBV7-9,TRBJ1-1,CASSLIPGRNTEAFF,TGTGCCAGCAGCTTAATCCCAGGCCGGAACACTGAAGCTTTCTTT
TRBD2,-,TRBV7-3,TRBJ2-1,CASSLNGGAGEQFF,TGTGCCAGCAGCTTAAACGGGGGGGCCGGTGAGCAGTTCTTC
-,-,TRBV13,TRBJ1-5,CASSLAGPNQPQHF,TGTGCCAGCAGCTTGGCAGGGCCCAATCAGCCCCAGCATTTT
-,-,TRBV2,TRBJ1-1,CASSEPVSNTEAFF,TGTGCCAGCAGTGAACCCGTGTCCAACACTGAAGCTTTCTTT
-,-,TRBV18,TRBJ2-7,CASSPQGRGNEQYF,TGTGCCAGCTCACCACAGGGAAGGGGAAACGAGCAGTACTTC
TRBD1,-,TRBV23-1,TRBJ2-5,CASKQINPGQGAKETQYF,TGCGCCAGCAAACAAATAAATCCGGGACAGGGGGCCAAAGAGACCCAGTACTTC
TRBD2,-,TRBV9,TRBJ2-7,CASSAGGNYEQYF,TGTGCCAGCAGCGCGGGGGGGAACTACGAGCAGTACTTC
TRBD1,-,TRBV7-2,TRBJ1-2,CASSLVSGQGVGANYGYTF,TGTGCCAGCAGCTTAGTGTCCGGACAGGGGGTTGGGGCTAACTATGGCTACACCTTC
-,-,TRBV28,TRBJ1-6,CASSFHILTVLYNSPLHF,TGTGCCAGCAGTTTCCACATCCTTACCGTTCTTTATAATTCACCCCTCCACTTT
TRBD1,once,TRBV19,TRBJ2-3,CASSIDRGRSTDTQYF,TGTGCCAGTAGTATCGACAGGGGTCGTAGCACAGATACGCAGTATTTT
TRBD1,-,TRBV4-1,TRBJ2-7,CASSLTGLTYEQYF,TGCGCCAGCAGCCTGACAGGGTTAACCTACGAGCAGTACTTC
TRBD1,-,TRBV30,TRBJ1-2,CAWSGSGDRGFGGYTF,TGTGCCTGGAGCGGTTCTGGGGACAGGGGTTTTGGAGGCTACACCTTC
-,-,TRBV9,TRBJ2-1,CASSPGEGNEQFF,TGTGCCAGCAGCCCAGGGGAGGGGAATGAGCAGTTCTTC
TRBD2,-,TRBV7-9,TRBJ2-1,CASSLGGGREQFF,TGTGCCAGCAGCTTGGGGGGAGGGCGTGAGCAGTTCTTC
-,few,TRBV4-3,TRBJ1-3,CASSQGHGVGNTIYF,TGCGCCAGCAGCCAAGGACACGGGGTTGGAAACACCATATATTTT
-,-,TRBV7-2,TRBJ1-5,CASSRGYSNQPQHF,TGTGCCAGCAGCCGGGGGTATAGCAATCAGCCCCAGCATTTT
-,-,TRBV25-1,TRBJ2-5,CASSVRTETQYF,TGTGCCAGCAGTGTGAGAACGGAGACCCAGTACTTC
-,-,TRBV9,TRBJ2-2,CASSEGSGTGELFF,TGTGCCAGCAGCGAGGGAAGCGGCACCGGGGAGCTGTTTTTT
TRBD1,-,TRBV7-9,TRBJ2-3,CASSLDRVKTDTQYF,TGTGCCAGCAGTTTGGACAGGGTAAAGACAGATACGCAGTATTTT
TRBD1,-,TRBV19,TRBJ1-4,CASSLTGTIATNEKLFF,TGTGCCAGTAGTTTGACAGGGACAATTGCAACTAATGAAAAACTGTTTTTT